The entry below describes one TCR beta chain. Its antigen is still unknown. The same CDR3 also results from other DNA sequences found in this sample. Profiled with immunoSEQ multiplex PCR; TCRdb holds only in-frame clones, not every one. Of a few hundred thousand clones listed, roughly 84% are singletons. These data originate in a study of shared clonotypes between healthy human individuals. Study-wide background: Donors, aged 18 to 49, were a couple of women and a few men. General study findings and limits: Non-shared clonotypes showed lower generation probabilities than clonotypes common to all four donors.

Source material: memory CD8+ T cells sorted from blood. Subset here: CD45RO+ cells pooled with CCR7-negative TemRA cells. The sequence came from a man aged 18 to 29 in good health.

The CDR3 reads CASSLRGSYEQYF. Here the CDR3 DNA reads TGTGCCAGCAGCCTCCGGGGGAGCTACGAGCAGTACTTC. The chain couples TRBV27 to TRBJ2-7, with D possibly being TRBD2 (6 bases). The length of the CDR3 is 13 residues. V was trimmed by 6 bases and J by 3 bases, leaving 12 bases between them. Germline V gene sequence: CDR1 MNHEY, CDR2 SMNVEV (reference sequence).